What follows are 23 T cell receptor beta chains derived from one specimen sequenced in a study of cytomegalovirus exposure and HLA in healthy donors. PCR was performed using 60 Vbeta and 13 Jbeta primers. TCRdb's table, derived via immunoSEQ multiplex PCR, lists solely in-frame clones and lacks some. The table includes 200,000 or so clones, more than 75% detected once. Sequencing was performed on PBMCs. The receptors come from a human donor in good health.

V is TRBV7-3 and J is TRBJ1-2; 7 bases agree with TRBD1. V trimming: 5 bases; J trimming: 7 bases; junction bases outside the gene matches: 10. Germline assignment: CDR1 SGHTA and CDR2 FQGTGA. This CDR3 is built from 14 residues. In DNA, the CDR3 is TGTGCCAGCAGCAGACAGGGCTACAATGGTGGCTACACCTTC. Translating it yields CASSRQGYNGGYTF.

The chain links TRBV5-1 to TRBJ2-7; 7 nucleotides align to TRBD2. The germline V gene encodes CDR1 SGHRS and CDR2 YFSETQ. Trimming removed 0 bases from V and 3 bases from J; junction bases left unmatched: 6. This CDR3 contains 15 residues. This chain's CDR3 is CASSLAAGVVYEQYF. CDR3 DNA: TGCGCCAGCAGCTTGGCGGCGGGAGTCGTCTACGAGCAGTACTTC.

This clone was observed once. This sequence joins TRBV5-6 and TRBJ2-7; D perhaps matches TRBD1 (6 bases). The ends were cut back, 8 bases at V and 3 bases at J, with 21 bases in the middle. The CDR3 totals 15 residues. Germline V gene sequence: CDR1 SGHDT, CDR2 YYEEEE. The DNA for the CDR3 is TGTGCCAGAGACGGGATACGGACAGTCCGCTACGAGCAGTACTTC. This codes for CARDGIRTVRYEQYF.

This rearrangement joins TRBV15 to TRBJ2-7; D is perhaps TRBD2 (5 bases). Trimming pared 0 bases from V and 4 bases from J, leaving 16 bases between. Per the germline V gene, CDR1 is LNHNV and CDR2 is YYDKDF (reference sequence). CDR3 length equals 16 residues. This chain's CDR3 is CATSRDYSRVSYEQYF. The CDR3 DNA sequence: TGTGCCACCAGCAGAGATTATTCGCGGGTATCGTACGAGCAGTACTTC.

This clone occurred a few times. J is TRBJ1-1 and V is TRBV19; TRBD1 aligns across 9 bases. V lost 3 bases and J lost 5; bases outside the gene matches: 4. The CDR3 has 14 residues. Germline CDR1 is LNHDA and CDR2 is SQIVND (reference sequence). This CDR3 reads CASSIGTGRTEAFF. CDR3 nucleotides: TGTGCCAGTAGTATCGGGACAGGGCGGACTGAAGCTTTCTTT. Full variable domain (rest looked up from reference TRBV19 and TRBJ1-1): DGGITQSPKYLFRKEGQNVTLSCEQNLNHDAMYWYRQDPGQGLRLIYYSQIVNDFQKGDIAEGYSVSREKKESFPLTVTSAQKNPTAFYLCASSIGTGRTEAFFGQGTRLTVV.

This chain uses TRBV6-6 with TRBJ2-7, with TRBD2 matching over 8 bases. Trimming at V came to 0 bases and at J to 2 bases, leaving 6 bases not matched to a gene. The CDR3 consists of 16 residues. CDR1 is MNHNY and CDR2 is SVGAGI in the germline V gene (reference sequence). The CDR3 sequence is CASSYSTGTRTYEQYF. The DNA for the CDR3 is TGTGCCAGCAGTTACTCGACGGGGACTAGAACCTACGAGCAGTACTTC.

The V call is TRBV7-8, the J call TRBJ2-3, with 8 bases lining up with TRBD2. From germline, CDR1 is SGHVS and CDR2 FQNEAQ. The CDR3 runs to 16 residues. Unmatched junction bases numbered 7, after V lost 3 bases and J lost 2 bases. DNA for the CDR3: TGTGCCAGCAGCTTCATAAGACTAGCGACCACAGATACGCAGTATTTT. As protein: CASSFIRLATTDTQYF.

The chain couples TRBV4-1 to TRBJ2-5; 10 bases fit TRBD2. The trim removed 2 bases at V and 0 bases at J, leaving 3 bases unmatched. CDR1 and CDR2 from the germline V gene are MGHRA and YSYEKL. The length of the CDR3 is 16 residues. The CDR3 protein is CASSQPGLAYQETQYF. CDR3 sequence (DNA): TGCGCCAGCAGCCAACCGGGACTAGCGTACCAAGAGACCCAGTACTTC.

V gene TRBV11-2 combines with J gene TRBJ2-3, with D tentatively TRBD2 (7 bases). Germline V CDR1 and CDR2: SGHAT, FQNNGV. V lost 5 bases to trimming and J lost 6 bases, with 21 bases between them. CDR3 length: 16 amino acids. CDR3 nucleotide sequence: TGTGCCAGCAGCCTATTATCACGGGGGGCCCGGGATACGCAGTATTTT. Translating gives CASSLLSRGARDTQYF.

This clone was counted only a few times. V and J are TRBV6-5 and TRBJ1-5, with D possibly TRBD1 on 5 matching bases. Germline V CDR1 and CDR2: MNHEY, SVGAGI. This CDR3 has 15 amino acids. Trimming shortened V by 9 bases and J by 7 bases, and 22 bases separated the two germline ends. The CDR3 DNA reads TGTGCCAGTTCCCGGGACGGGAGCATAAGACAGCCCCAGCATTTT. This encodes CASSRDGSIRQPQHF.

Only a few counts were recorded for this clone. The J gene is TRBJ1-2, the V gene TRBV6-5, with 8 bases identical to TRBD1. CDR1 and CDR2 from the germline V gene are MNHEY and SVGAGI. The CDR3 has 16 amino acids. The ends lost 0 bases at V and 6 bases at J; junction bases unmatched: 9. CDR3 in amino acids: CASSYSGGRGHNGYTF. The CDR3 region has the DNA TGTGCCAGCAGTTACTCGGGGGGCAGGGGGCACAATGGCTACACCTTC.

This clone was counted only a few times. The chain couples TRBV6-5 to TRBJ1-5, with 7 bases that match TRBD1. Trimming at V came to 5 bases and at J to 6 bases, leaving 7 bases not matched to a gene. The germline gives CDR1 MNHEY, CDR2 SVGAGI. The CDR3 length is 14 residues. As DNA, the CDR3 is TGTGCCAGCAGTCCACGGACAGGAATTCAGCCCCAGCATTTT. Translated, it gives CASSPRTGIQPQHF.

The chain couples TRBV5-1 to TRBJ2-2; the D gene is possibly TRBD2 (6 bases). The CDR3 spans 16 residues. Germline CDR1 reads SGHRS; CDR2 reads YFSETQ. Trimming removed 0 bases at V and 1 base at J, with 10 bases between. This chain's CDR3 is CASSLEPGVNTGELFF. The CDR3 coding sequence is TGCGCCAGCAGCTTGGAACCGGGGGTGAACACCGGGGAGCTGTTTTTT.

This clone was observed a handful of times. The DNA of the CDR3 is TGTGCCAGCAGCTCCGGACGTCTAGCTGATTACGAGCAGTACTTC. Translation gives CASSSGRLADYEQYF. V is TRBV5-4 and J is TRBJ2-7, with D tentatively TRBD2 (5 bases). V lost 3 bases and J 4 bases, leaving 17 bases between the germline ends. Germline V CDR1 and CDR2: SGHNT, YYREEE (reference sequence). The CDR3 loop spans 15 amino acids.

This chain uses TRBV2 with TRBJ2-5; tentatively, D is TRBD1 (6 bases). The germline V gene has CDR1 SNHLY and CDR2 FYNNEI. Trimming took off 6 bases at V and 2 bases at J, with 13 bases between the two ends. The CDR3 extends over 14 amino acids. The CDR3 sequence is CASRGIGQQETQYF. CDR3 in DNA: TGTGCCAGCAGGGGAATTGGACAGCAAGAGACCCAGTACTTC.

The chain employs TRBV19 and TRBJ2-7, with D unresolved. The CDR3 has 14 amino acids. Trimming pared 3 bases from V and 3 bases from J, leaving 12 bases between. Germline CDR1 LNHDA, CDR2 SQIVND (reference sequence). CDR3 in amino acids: CASSMRFGGYEQYF. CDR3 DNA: TGTGCCAGTAGTATGCGTTTCGGTGGCTACGAGCAGTACTTC.

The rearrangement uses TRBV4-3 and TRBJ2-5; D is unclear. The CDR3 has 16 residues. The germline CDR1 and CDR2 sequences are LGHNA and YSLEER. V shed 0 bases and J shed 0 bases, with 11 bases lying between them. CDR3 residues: CASSQESRRYQETQYF. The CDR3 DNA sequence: TGCGCCAGCAGCCAAGAATCGCGGCGGTACCAAGAGACCCAGTACTTC.

CDR3 coding DNA: TGCGCCAGCAGCCAAGATGAAACAGCCCCTAACTATGGCTACACCTTC. Amino acid sequence: CASSQDETAPNYGYTF. The rearrangement links TRBV4-3 to TRBJ1-2; D gene ambiguous. This CDR3 is built from 16 residues. Trimming shortened V by 0 bases and J by 0 bases, and 11 bases separated the two germline ends. Germline V lookup: CDR1 LGHNA, CDR2 YSLEER.

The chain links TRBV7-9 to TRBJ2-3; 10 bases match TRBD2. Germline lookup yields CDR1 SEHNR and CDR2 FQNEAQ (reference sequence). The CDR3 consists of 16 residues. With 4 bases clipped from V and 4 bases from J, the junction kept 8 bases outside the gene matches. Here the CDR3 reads CASSWVSGRASDTQYF. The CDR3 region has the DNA TGTGCCAGCAGCTGGGTAAGCGGGAGGGCCTCAGATACGCAGTATTTT.

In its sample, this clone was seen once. The CDR3 DNA follows: TGTGCCAGCAGTTCGGGACAGGCCGGATTCACTGAAGCTTTCTTT. This gives the protein CASSSGQAGFTEAFF. The chain carries TRBV28 and TRBJ1-1; 8 bases map to TRBD1. After removal of 4 bases from V and 4 bases from J, the junction contained 8 bases not matched to a gene. CDR1 and CDR2 from the germline V gene are MDHEN and SYDVKM. CDR3 length equals 15 residues.

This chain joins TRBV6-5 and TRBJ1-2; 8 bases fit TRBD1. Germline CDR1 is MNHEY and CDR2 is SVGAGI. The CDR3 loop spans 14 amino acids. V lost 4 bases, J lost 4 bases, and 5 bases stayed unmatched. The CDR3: CASSFGQGPYGYTF. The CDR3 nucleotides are TGTGCCAGCAGTTTCGGACAGGGCCCCTATGGCTACACCTTC.

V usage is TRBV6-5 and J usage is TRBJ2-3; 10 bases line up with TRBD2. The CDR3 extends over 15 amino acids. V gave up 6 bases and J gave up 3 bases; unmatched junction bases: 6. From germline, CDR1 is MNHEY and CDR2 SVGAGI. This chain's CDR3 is CASRGASGGTDTQYF. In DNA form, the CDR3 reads TGTGCCAGCAGGGGGGCTAGCGGGGGTACAGATACGCAGTATTTT.

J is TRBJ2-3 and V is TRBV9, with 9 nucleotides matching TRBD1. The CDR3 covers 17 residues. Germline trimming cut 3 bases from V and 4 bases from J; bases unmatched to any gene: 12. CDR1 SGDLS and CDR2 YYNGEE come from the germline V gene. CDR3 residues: CASSAKQGASVADTQYF. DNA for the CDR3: TGTGCCAGCAGCGCTAAACAGGGGGCTAGCGTTGCAGATACGCAGTATTTT.